The 27 T cell receptor beta chains given below trace back to one sample, sequenced in a study of blood T cell repertoires in COVID-19. Some clones are missing from TCRdb's copy, which holds only in-frame ones; the method was immunoSEQ multiplex PCR. The table includes under 300,000 clones, around 88% detected once. Sequencing used PBMCs or T cells enriched from blood (not recorded which). The source is a man aged 40-55 years who had recovered from COVID-19.

The gene calls are TRBV3-1 (or the pseudogene TRBV3-2) and TRBJ1-1, with D unresolved. CDR3 length: 12 residues. The V end lost 5 bases, the J end lost 2 bases, and 6 bases lay between the germline ends. Germline-derived CDR1 and CDR2 are LGHDT and YNNKEL (reference sequence). The CDR3 reads CASSAGNTEAFF. The CDR3 DNA reads TGTGCCAGCAGCGCGGGTAACACTGAAGCTTTCTTT.

The J gene is TRBJ1-6, the V gene TRBV2; maybe TRBD1 (5 bases). The CDR3 extends over 19 amino acids. V lost 7 bases and J lost 0, with 22 bases in between. The V gene's germline CDR1 is SNHLY and CDR2 FYNNEI. This CDR3 is CASKGGQGELYSYNSPLHF. The CDR3 nucleotides read TGTGCCAGCAAGGGTGGGCAGGGTGAACTCTACTCCTATAATTCACCCCTCCACTTT.

The rearrangement joins TRBV21-1 to TRBJ2-5; the D call TRBD1 from the table was never checked on the DNA. TRBV21-1 is reported as a pseudogene. The CDR3 extends over 23 amino acids. The CDR3 nucleotides read TGTGCCAGCAGCTCCCCTCGTGCTGGGACAGGCCCGAAGGCCCGGATTAGGGTAGAGACCCAGTACTTC. This encodes CASSSPRAGTGPKARIRVETQYF.

The CDR3 region has the DNA TGTGCCAGCAGCCAGCCGGGACTACAAGAGACCCAGTACTTC. Translating gives CASSQPGLQETQYF. The chain employs TRBV7-8 and TRBJ2-5, with 7 bases fitting TRBD2. V lost 5 bases and J lost 2; bases outside the gene matches: 5. The CDR3 consists of 14 residues. Germline CDR1 SGHVS, CDR2 FQNEAQ.

The CDR3 nucleotides are TGTGCCAGCAGCTTCCAGTTAACAGATACGCAGTATTTT. This sequence encodes CASSFQLTDTQYF. This chain joins TRBV7-3 and TRBJ2-3; D unresolved. The CDR3 has 13 residues. V dropped 3 bases and J dropped 3 bases, with 7 bases sitting between them. Germline CDR1 SGHTA, CDR2 FQGTGA.

The V and J genes are TRBV14 and TRBJ1-1, with 9 bases aligning to TRBD1. Germline V gives CDR1 SGHDN, CDR2 FVKESK. J gave up 7 bases and V 5 bases, and 5 bases lay outside the gene matches. The CDR3 extends over 13 amino acids. The CDR3 DNA is TGTGCCAGCAGCAAACAGGGGGCGGGTGAAGCTTTCTTT. Its translation is CASSKQGAGEAFF.

This chain connects TRBV5-6 to TRBJ2-7, with D perhaps TRBD2 (6 bases). Germline lookup yields CDR1 SGHDT and CDR2 YYEEEE. The CDR3 is 16 residues long. V was trimmed by 2 bases and J by 2 bases, leaving 17 bases between them. This CDR3 reads CASSFRGTALTYEQYF. In nucleotides, the CDR3 is TGTGCCAGCAGCTTCCGCGGGACGGCGCTTACCTACGAGCAGTACTTC. The full variable domain, in which reference TRBV5-6 and TRBJ2-7 provide the parts outside the CDR3, is DAGVTQSPTHLIKTRGQQVTLRCSPKSGHDTVSWYQQALGQGPQFIFQYYEEEERQRGNFPDRFSGHQFPNYSSELNVNALLLGDSALYLCASSFRGTALTYEQYFGPGTRLTVT.

This clone was picked up a small number of times. This chain joins TRBV4-3 and TRBJ2-7; TRBD2 agrees at 8 bases. The germline V gene has CDR1 LGHNA and CDR2 YSLEER. V shed 1 base and J 0 bases; nucleotides not matched to a gene: 5. This CDR3 comprises 16 residues. The CDR3 is CASSQVTGGSSYEQYF. CDR3 nucleotide sequence: TGCGCCAGCAGCCAAGTTACGGGAGGGAGCTCCTACGAGCAGTACTTC.

The CDR3 here is CASSLTGGQSQETQYF. CDR3 bases: TGTGCCAGCAGTTTGACAGGGGGTCAGAGCCAAGAGACCCAGTACTTC. This chain uses TRBV27 with TRBJ2-5, with 9 bases fitting TRBD1. The CDR3 sequence is 16 residues long. Trimming removed 3 bases from V and 1 base from J; junction bases left unmatched: 6. The germline CDR1 and CDR2 sequences are MNHEY and SMNVEV (reference sequence).

In its sample, this clone was seen a few times. The chain uses TRBV12-3 or TRBV12-4 and TRBJ1-5, with no clear D. The CDR3 has 12 amino acids. V lost 0 bases and J lost 9, with 6 bases in between. CDR3 DNA: TGTGCCAGCAGTTTAGCCCGAGGGCCCCAGCATTTT. Its translation is CASSLARGPQHF.

This chain joins TRBV4-1 and TRBJ1-3; D is unclear. V lost 4 bases to trimming and J lost 0 bases, with 10 bases between them. Germline assignment: CDR1 MGHRA and CDR2 YSYEKL. The CDR3 totals 15 residues. CDR3 in amino acids: CASSRDTDSGNTIYF. The CDR3 bases are TGCGCCAGCAGCCGTGACACGGACTCTGGAAACACCATATATTTT.

This chain uses TRBV5-6 with TRBJ2-1; TRBD2 matches 8 bases. With 1 base clipped from V and 10 bases from J, the junction kept 7 bases outside the gene matches. The germline CDR1 and CDR2 sequences are SGHDT and YYEEEE. The CDR3 sequence is 14 residues long. CDR3 coding DNA: TGTGCCAGCAGCTTGAGGCTAGCGGGTAGAGAGCAGTTCTTC. Residues: CASSLRLAGREQFF.

The gene calls are TRBV2 and TRBJ1-3; D remains ambiguous. Germline values: CDR1 SNHLY, CDR2 FYNNEI. Deletions cut 1 base from V and 0 bases from J, with 10 bases between. The CDR3 loop spans 16 amino acids. The CDR3 sequence is CASSEDLEVSGNTIYF. The CDR3 DNA is TGTGCCAGCAGTGAAGACCTGGAGGTCTCTGGAAACACCATATATTTT.

This chain links TRBV18 with TRBJ2-3, with a possible D match to TRBD2 (6 bases). The CDR3 runs 17 residues. Germline V lookup: CDR1 KGHSH, CDR2 LQKENI. The V and J ends lost 5 bases and 0 bases respectively, with 18 bases between them. The CDR3 region has the DNA TGTGCCAGCTCATATACATTAGGCGGGGCTAGCACAGATACGCAGTATTTT. It specifies CASSYTLGGASTDTQYF.

The chain recombines TRBV12-3 or TRBV12-4 with TRBJ2-3; the D gene is possibly TRBD2 (6 bases). The CDR3 loop spans 12 amino acids. V was cut by 2 bases and J by 15 bases, with 15 bases left in between. The CDR3 is CASSLPAGRTYF. The CDR3 nucleotides are TGTGCCAGCAGTTTACCCGCGGGACGGACATATTTT.

The V and J genes are TRBV19 and TRBJ1-5; TRBD1 agrees at 9 bases. V was pared by 5 bases and J by 5 bases, with 7 bases of the junction left unmatched. Germline V gene data show CDR1 as LNHDA and CDR2 as SQIVND (reference sequence). This CDR3 is built from 15 residues. Here the CDR3 reads CASSLGDRAHQPQHF. CDR3 nucleotides: TGTGCCAGTAGTCTAGGGGACAGGGCGCATCAGCCCCAGCATTTT.

CDR3 loop: CASSLAELMNTEAFF. CDR3 DNA: TGCGCCAGCAGCTTGGCCGAACTCATGAACACTGAAGCTTTCTTT. This rearrangement joins TRBV5-1 to TRBJ1-1; no clear D. V was cut by 0 bases and J by 0 bases, with 9 bases left in between. This CDR3 spans 15 amino acids. Germline assignment: CDR1 SGHRS and CDR2 YFSETQ.

V is TRBV11-1 and J is TRBJ2-5; D call uncertain. The CDR3 is made up of 16 amino acids. The V gene lost 2 bases and the J gene lost 2 bases, with 15 bases spanning the gap. CDR1 and CDR2 (germline): SGHAT, FQDESV (reference sequence). CDR3 sequence reads: CASSLSRLLLQETQYF. The CDR3 DNA sequence: TGTGCCAGCAGCTTATCGCGACTTCTGTTACAAGAGACCCAGTACTTC.

This clone appeared once. The chain couples TRBV28 to TRBJ1-5; D gene unclear. The CDR3 runs to 15 residues. Germline V gives CDR1 MDHEN, CDR2 SYDVKM. Trimming took off 11 bases at V and 1 base at J, with 18 bases between the two ends. CDR3 residues: CACGWAGLSNQPQHF. For the CDR3, the DNA is TGTGCCTGCGGGTGGGCGGGGTTAAGCAATCAGCCCCAGCATTTT.

This sequence joins TRBV6-1 and TRBJ1-2; D gene ambiguous. The CDR3 covers 15 residues. CDR1 and CDR2 (germline): MNHNS, SASEGT. The germline V and J ends were trimmed by 2 bases and 0 bases, with 10 bases remaining between them. The CDR3: CASSESGETNYGYTF. CDR3 bases: TGTGCCAGCAGTGAAAGCGGGGAAACTAACTATGGCTACACCTTC.

The chain combines TRBV4-2 with TRBJ2-1, with 9 positions matching TRBD1. From germline, CDR1 is LGHNA and CDR2 YNFKEQ. The CDR3 loop spans 17 amino acids. The trim removed 6 bases at V and 8 bases at J, leaving 17 bases unmatched. Here the CDR3 reads CASRDRGFGGAWDEQFF. For the CDR3, the DNA is TGTGCCAGCAGGGACAGGGGCTTTGGGGGAGCCTGGGATGAGCAGTTCTTC.

This chain uses TRBV28 with TRBJ1-5; no reliable D call. CDR1 and CDR2 (germline): MDHEN, SYDVKM. The CDR3 runs 16 residues. Trimming shortened V by 3 bases and J by 3 bases, and 15 bases separated the two germline ends. For the CDR3, the DNA is TGTGCCAGCAGTTTCAGTGAGGGCAGTTACAATCAGCCCCAGCATTTT. Protein: CASSFSEGSYNQPQHF.

V gene TRBV3-1 (or the pseudogene TRBV3-2) combines with J gene TRBJ2-3; 10 bases line up with TRBD2. Germline CDR1 reads LGHDT; CDR2 reads YNNKEL (reference sequence). CDR3 length: 18 residues. V lost 1 base and J lost 2; bases outside the gene matches: 9. CDR3: CASSQAPGLAKHTDTQYF. The CDR3 bases are TGTGCCAGCAGCCAAGCTCCGGGACTAGCGAAACACACAGATACGCAGTATTTT.

V usage is TRBV4-1 and J usage is TRBJ2-1; TRBD2 matches at 9 bases. There are 15 residues in the CDR3. V gave up 1 base and J gave up 5 bases; unmatched junction bases: 3. The germline gives CDR1 MGHRA, CDR2 YSYEKL. CDR3 protein: CASSQAGLANNEQFF. In DNA, the CDR3 is TGCGCCAGCAGCCAAGCTGGACTAGCGAACAATGAGCAGTTCTTC.

The genes are TRBV15 and TRBJ2-3; D is undetermined. The CDR3 totals 13 residues. Germline lookup yields CDR1 LNHNV and CDR2 YYDKDF (reference sequence). V lost 6 bases and J 0 bases, leaving 7 bases between the germline ends. This chain's CDR3 is CATSLSSTDTQYF. The CDR3 nucleotides read TGTGCCACCAGTTTGAGTAGCACAGATACGCAGTATTTT.

This clone showed up just once. The V gene is TRBV7-9, the J gene TRBJ2-2; 7 positions agree with TRBD1. V dropped 2 bases and J dropped 5; count of bases not matched to a gene: 14. The germline CDR1 and CDR2 sequences are SEHNR and FQNEAQ (reference sequence). The CDR3 runs 18 residues. CDR3 in amino acids: CASSLTFKRGLKTGELFF. As DNA, the CDR3 is TGTGCCAGCAGCTTAACATTCAAGAGGGGGCTTAAAACCGGGGAGCTGTTTTTT. Together with reference TRBV7-9 and TRBJ2-2, the CDR3 gives the full variable domain: DTGVSQNPRHKITKRGQNVTFRCDPISEHNRLYWYRQTLGQGPEFLTYFQNEAQLEKSRLLSDRFSAERPKGSFSTLEIQRTEQGDSAMYLCASSLTFKRGLKTGELFFGEGSRLTVL.

The chain combines TRBV12-3 or TRBV12-4 with TRBJ1-2; 7 bases are a match to TRBD1. V lost 4 bases and J lost 4; bases outside the gene matches: 3. The CDR3 extends over 13 amino acids. The chain's CDR3 is CASSSDRVYGYTF. The CDR3 region has the DNA TGTGCCAGCAGTTCTGACAGGGTCTATGGCTACACCTTC.